The clone carrying this T cell receptor beta chain was detected a few times. This specimen comes from a study of patients and donors after allogeneic stem cell transplantation. TCRdb re-called the RT-PCR reads through MiXCR, storing one row per CDR3 protein. The sample has about 960,000 distinct CDR3 sequences, 15% to 20% seen once; the top ten hold around 5.5%. The CDR3 is 16 residues long. CDR1 DFQATT and CDR2 SNEGSKA come from the germline V gene (reference sequence). The V segment lost 3 bases and the J segment 7 bases; nucleotides outside the gene matches: 8. Material for sequencing was blood, either unsorted or a sorted T cell fraction (not recorded which). The TCR sequence derives from a human donor who was either an allogeneic HSCT recipient or a stem cell or donor lymphocyte infusion donor (not recorded which). It is not recorded whose cells these are; they may come from a transplant donor. The gene calls are TRBV20-1 and TRBJ2-2, with 13 bases lining up with TRBD2. In nucleotides, the CDR3 is TGCAGTGCTAGGCGGACTAGCGGGAGCCAATACGGGGAGCTGTTTTTT. Residues: CSARRTSGSQYGELFF.